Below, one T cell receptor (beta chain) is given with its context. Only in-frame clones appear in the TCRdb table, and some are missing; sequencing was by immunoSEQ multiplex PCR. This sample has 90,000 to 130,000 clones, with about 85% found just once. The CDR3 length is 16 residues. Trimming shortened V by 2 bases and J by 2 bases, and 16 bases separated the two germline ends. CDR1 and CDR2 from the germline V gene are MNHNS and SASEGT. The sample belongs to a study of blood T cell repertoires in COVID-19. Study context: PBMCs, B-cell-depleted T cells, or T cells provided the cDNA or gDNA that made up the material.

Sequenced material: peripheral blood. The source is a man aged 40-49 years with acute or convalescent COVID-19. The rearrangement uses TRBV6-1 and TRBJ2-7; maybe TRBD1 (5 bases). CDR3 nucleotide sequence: TGTGCCAGCAGTGAATCCCCAGGGATCACTCCCTACGAGCAGTACTTC. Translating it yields CASSESPGITPYEQYF.